This TCR beta chain is from a study of cytomegalovirus exposure and HLA in healthy donors. Background on the study: From donors who were HLA-typed, an early data release held around 85 million unique TCRs.

Details on this clone: Its antigen is currently unknown.

The PCR employed 60 Vbeta primers together with 13 Jbeta primers. Here immunoSEQ multiplex PCR was the method, and the copy in TCRdb shows in-frame clones only, minus some. The sample holds around 150,000 clones, 82% seen once. Study-level findings and limits: In all likelihood, a cluster of highly shared sequence variants was a sequencing artifact. Listed as cytomegalovirus-associated were 150 to 200 TCR beta chains. Most TCR beta V segments were productive about 90% or about 30% of the time in an earlier analysis.

Germline V CDR1 and CDR2: MNHEY, SMNVEV (reference sequence). The CDR3 is made up of 17 amino acids. Between the trimmed V and J ends, which lost 3 bases and 6 bases, there was a span of 18 bases. The sequenced sample was PBMCs. This clonotype was obtained from a woman aged 45-65 years in good health and CMV-seropositive. This sequence joins TRBV27 and TRBJ1-6, with D maybe TRBD1 (6 bases). CDR3 sequence reads: CASSFYQGPSPNSPLHF. As DNA, the CDR3 is TGTGCCAGCAGTTTCTACCAGGGGCCGTCCCCTAATTCACCCCTCCACTTT.